A selection of T cell receptor beta chains follows, all from one sample in a study of read filtering for tumor transcriptome and immune sequencing. Each CDR3 protein is one row after TCRdb ran MiXCR on the reads. The profile shows 20,000 or so distinct CDR3 sequences, about 22% of them singletons. The specimen sequenced was a population of CD138-negative cells sorted from bone marrow. Receptors originate from a donor at least 40 years old with multiple myeloma. CDR3s include the opening cysteine and the closing phenylalanine or tryptophan. The D gene is left open where the match is weak. Clone size is shown for a subset of rows, as once, few, many or a class of expanded clone.

CDR3 protein: CASSSAKGTVNTGELFF
D gene: TRBD1
clone size: -
V gene: TRBV7-2

CDR3 protein: CASSWGGGPETQYF
D gene: TRBD2
clone size: -
V gene: TRBV6-5

CDR3 protein: CASTDGGARETQYF
D gene: TRBD2
clone size: -
V gene: TRBV27

CDR3 protein: CASSLGGAEAFF
D gene: -
clone size: many
V gene: TRBV7-8

CDR3 protein: CAGSRPTYEQYF
D gene: -
clone size: few
V gene: TRBV12-3/TRBV12-4

CDR3 protein: CASSQWGSSNQPQHF
D gene: -
clone size: few
V gene: TRBV3-1

CDR3 protein: CSVSRTNTGELFF
D gene: -
clone size: many
V gene: TRBV29-1

CDR3 protein: CASSPSGDSYNEQLF
D gene: TRBD2
clone size: -
V gene: TRBV19

CDR3 protein: CASSPTSWMGGYTF
D gene: -
clone size: -
V gene: TRBV19

CDR3 protein: CASSSDSGHSYNEQFF
D gene: -
clone size: few
V gene: TRBV12-3/TRBV12-4

CDR3 protein: CASSRTGEDGYTF
D gene: TRBD1
clone size: many
V gene: TRBV6-5

CDR3 protein: CSDMRTSGNNEQFF
D gene: TRBD2
clone size: many
V gene: TRBV20-1

CDR3 protein: CSAISGGDLYNEQFF
D gene: TRBD2
clone size: many
V gene: TRBV20-1

CDR3 protein: CATEYGELFF
D gene: -
clone size: many
V gene: TRBV25-1

CDR3 protein: CASSPIGGNTGELFF
D gene: -
clone size: many
V gene: TRBV9

CDR3 protein: CASSQRGGYNEQLF
D gene: -
clone size: -
V gene: TRBV11-3

CDR3 protein: CSARSGQHTGELFF
D gene: -
clone size: many
V gene: TRBV20-1

CDR3 protein: CSVEPRQGAGTDTQYF
D gene: -
clone size: many
V gene: TRBV29-1

CDR3 protein: CASSETGGRTYNEQFF
D gene: TRBD1
clone size: many
V gene: TRBV7-6

CDR3 protein: CASSLSGNGPLDEQYF
D gene: -
clone size: few
V gene: TRBV5-1

CDR3 protein: CSVEEPGIHSYGYTF
D gene: -
clone size: many
V gene: TRBV29-1

CDR3 protein: CASSNTANTEAFF
D gene: -
clone size: many
V gene: TRBV19

CDR3 protein: CASRRTGSSYEQYF
D gene: TRBD1
clone size: many
V gene: TRBV7-8

CDR3 protein: CASSFRDSPLHF
D gene: -
clone size: many
V gene: TRBV7-6

CDR3 protein: CASSQESSGNQETQYF
D gene: -
clone size: many
V gene: TRBV3-1

CDR3 protein: CASSPDRAGNTQYF
D gene: TRBD1
clone size: -
V gene: TRBV7-3

CDR3 protein: CASSEQEETQYF
D gene: -
clone size: many
V gene: TRBV2

CDR3 protein: CASSLRGGAEETQYF
D gene: -
clone size: few
V gene: TRBV7-9

CDR3 protein: CASSLSRGNGYEQYF
D gene: -
clone size: few
V gene: TRBV5-4

CDR3 protein: CASSEPGYEQYF
D gene: -
clone size: many
V gene: TRBV6-1

CDR3 protein: CASSQAGTGANQPQHF
D gene: TRBD1
clone size: few
V gene: TRBV4-1

CDR3 protein: CASSLGTGQEETQYF
D gene: TRBD1
clone size: many
V gene: TRBV7-9

CDR3 protein: CASSPTWARTDTQYF
D gene: -
clone size: -
V gene: TRBV28

CDR3 protein: CASSFFGTKVEQYF
D gene: TRBD2
clone size: many
V gene: TRBV11-2

CDR3 protein: CASSLWGNSYEQYF
D gene: -
clone size: many
V gene: TRBV28

CDR3 protein: CASSLWAGGRETQYF
D gene: TRBD1
clone size: -
V gene: TRBV5-1

CDR3 protein: CASSFSREQPQHF
D gene: -
clone size: -
V gene: TRBV7-8

CDR3 protein: CSARSSSGGQTDTQYF
D gene: -
clone size: many
V gene: TRBV20-1

CDR3 protein: CASSLPGQESYNEQFF
D gene: TRBD1
clone size: -
V gene: TRBV14

CDR3 protein: CASSSGVTSGNNEQFF
D gene: TRBD2
clone size: -
V gene: TRBV7-2

CDR3 protein: CSAMGDEEAFF
D gene: -
clone size: many
V gene: TRBV20-1

CDR3 protein: CASSPGGGGAGELFF
D gene: TRBD2
clone size: many
V gene: TRBV7-2

CDR3 protein: CASSLTGDEQYF
D gene: TRBD1
clone size: -
V gene: TRBV5-1